These 28 T cell receptor beta chains share one sample of origin, sequenced in a study of type 1 and type 2 diabetes patients. The PCR template was genomic DNA. Multiplex PCR with 30 forward and 13 reverse primers amplified the TCR beta CDR3. TCRdb recomputed calls from the multiplex PCR reads with MiXCR, one row per CDR3 protein. Among fewer than 300,000 distinct CDR3 sequences listed, 45% to 60% were seen once. Material for sequencing was peripheral blood mononuclear cells (PBMCs). The receptor set was obtained from a man younger than 30 with type 2 diabetes.

The gene calls are TRBV6-5 and TRBJ2-7, with D unclear. Germline V gives CDR1 MNHEY, CDR2 SVGAGI. Trimming left V 0 bases short and J 2 bases short, with 8 bases between. This CDR3 spans 14 amino acids. CDR3 coding DNA: TGTGCCAGCAGTTACTCCTACAGTGCCTACGAGCAGTACTTC. Translating it yields CASSYSYSAYEQYF.

The chain links TRBV13 to TRBJ1-6; TRBD1 agrees at 7 bases. Germline values: CDR1 PRHDT, CDR2 FYEKMQ (reference sequence). The CDR3 is 18 residues long. Trimming cost V 5 bases and J 7 bases; bases outside gene matches: 17. The CDR3: CASSTTGLPGTENSPLHF. As DNA, the CDR3 is TGTGCCAGCAGCACAACGGGGCTGCCCGGGACAGAGAATTCACCCCTCCACTTT. The full variable domain, rest sourced from reference TRBV13 and TRBJ1-6, is AAGVIQSPRHLIKEKRETATLKCYPIPRHDTVYWYQQGPGQDPQFLISFYEKMQSDKGSIPDRFSAQQFSDYHSELNMSSLELGDSALYFCASSTTGLPGTENSPLHFGNGTRLTVT.

CDR3 sequence (DNA): TGCAGTGCTAGAGATCAGGCGGGAGGTTCCCCAGATACGCAGTATTTT. Protein: CSARDQAGGSPDTQYF. The genes are TRBV20-1 and TRBJ2-3; 8 nucleotides match TRBD2. Germline loops: CDR1 DFQATT, CDR2 SNEGSKA (reference sequence). There are 16 residues in the CDR3. J gave up 4 bases and V 0 bases, and 9 bases lay outside the gene matches.

V usage is TRBV25-1 and J usage is TRBJ1-1, with a weak D call TRBD1 (6 bases). CDR3 length equals 11 residues. Looked up from germline, CDR1 is MGHDK and CDR2 is SYGVNS. Trimming removed 4 bases at V and 12 bases at J, with 12 bases between. This chain's CDR3 is CASSATGITFF. CDR3 in DNA: TGTGCCAGCAGTGCCACAGGGATAACTTTCTTT.

J is TRBJ2-6 and V is TRBV6-5, with D maybe TRBD2 (5 bases). The CDR3 loop spans 14 amino acids. With 5 bases removed from V and 12 bases from J, the gap between germline ends came to 17 bases. Germline V gene sequence: CDR1 MNHEY, CDR2 SVGAGI. The CDR3 sequence is CASSLSFPRAVLTF. In DNA form, the CDR3 reads TGTGCCAGCAGTCTCTCTTTTCCGCGGGCCGTCCTGACTTTC.

This clonotype has more than one count but fewer than ten. The chain carries TRBV20-1 and TRBJ1-5, with a possible D match to TRBD1 (5 bases). The V end was cut by 1 base, the J end by 5 bases, with 6 bases between. Germline V gene sequence: CDR1 DFQATT, CDR2 SNEGSKA (reference sequence). This CDR3 is built from 12 residues. The CDR3 DNA sequence: TGCAGTGCTAGAGGGGACGATCAGCCCCAGCATTTT. Translated: CSARGDDQPQHF.

This clonotype was detected a few times. The genes are TRBV12-3 or TRBV12-4 and TRBJ2-7; TRBD1 aligns across 9 bases. This CDR3 contains 16 residues. V shed 5 bases, J shed 4 bases, and the junction held 12 bases outside the gene matches. CDR3 amino acids: CASSRPTGTGLYEQYF. The CDR3 DNA reads TGTGCCAGCAGTAGGCCCACCGGGACAGGGTTATACGAGCAGTACTTC.

In this sample, this clonotype turned up a few times. V usage is TRBV2 and J usage is TRBJ2-5, with 9 bases fitting TRBD1. The germline gives CDR1 SNHLY, CDR2 FYNNEI. V was pared by 5 bases and J by 5 bases, with 12 bases of the junction left unmatched. CDR3 length equals 16 residues. CDR3 residues: CASSPRQGGLLETQYF. Here the CDR3 DNA reads TGTGCCAGCAGTCCTAGACAGGGGGGCCTTCTGGAGACCCAGTACTTC.

The rearrangement uses TRBV2 and TRBJ1-2; unclear D gene. The V end was cut by 5 bases, the J end by 8 bases, with 12 bases between. The CDR3 contains 12 residues. CDR1 and CDR2 (germline): SNHLY, FYNNEI. The DNA for the CDR3 is TGTGCCAGCAGTCCCATAAACATGGGCTACACCTTC. Protein sequence: CASSPINMGYTF.

The gene calls are TRBV7-2 and TRBJ1-1; tentative D call: TRBD1 (6 bases). Trimming removed 7 bases from V and 4 bases from J, with 16 bases in between. Germline assignment: CDR1 SGHTA and CDR2 FQGNSA. The CDR3 is 14 residues long. CDR3 residues: CASTTGSVRTEAFF. The CDR3 bases are TGTGCCAGCACAACAGGGTCGGTGCGCACTGAAGCTTTCTTT. The full variable domain, with the rest looked up from reference TRBV7-2 and TRBJ1-1, is GAGVSQSPSNKVTEKGKDVELRCDPISGHTALYWYRQSLGQGLEFLIYFQGNSAPDKSGLPSDRFSAERTGGSVSTLTIQRTQQEDSAVYLCASTTGSVRTEAFFGQGTRLTVV.

V and J are TRBV2 and TRBJ2-1; no clear D. Per germline, CDR1 SNHLY and CDR2 FYNNEI. The V and J ends lost 6 bases and 1 base respectively, with 13 bases between them. The CDR3 runs 15 residues. CDR3 in amino acids: CASRNLGESYNEQFF. For the CDR3, the DNA is TGTGCCAGCAGGAATCTAGGAGAATCCTACAATGAGCAGTTCTTC.

Only a few counts were recorded for this clonotype. The chain carries TRBV10-3 and TRBJ1-5, with a possible D match to TRBD1 (6 bases). This CDR3 is built from 16 residues. Germline V gene data show CDR1 as ENHRY and CDR2 as SYGVKD. CDR3 DNA: TGTGACTCCAGCGAGAGGGGGGCGCTATCCGATCAGCCCCAGCATTTT. This sequence encodes CDSSERGALSDQPQHF.

The chain joins TRBV20-1 to TRBJ2-1; D not certain. The CDR3 sequence is 11 residues long. Germline loops: CDR1 DFQATT, CDR2 SNEGSKA (reference sequence). V shed 6 bases and J shed 9 bases, with 12 bases lying between them. CDR3 protein: CSARLGLEQFF. The CDR3 nucleotides read TGCAGTGCCCGCTTAGGGCTTGAGCAGTTCTTC.

On this clonotype: This may come from a read error, since a much larger clone is one base off. V gene TRBV2 combines with J gene TRBJ2-2; D not resolved. Per the germline V gene, CDR1 is SNHLY and CDR2 is FYNNEI. Trimming took off 4 bases at V and 0 bases at J, with 6 bases between the two ends. This CDR3 is built from 14 residues. As DNA, the CDR3 is TGTGCCAGCAGTGTAGTGTCGAACACCGGGGAGCTGTTTTTT. It encodes CASSVVSNTGELFF.

This clonotype turned up a few times. The chain recombines TRBV6-5 with TRBJ2-5; D uncertain. Germline loops: CDR1 MNHEY, CDR2 SVGAGI. The V end lost 6 bases, the J end lost 1 base, and 15 bases lay between the germline ends. The CDR3 is made up of 15 amino acids. The CDR3 sequence is CASSRVRSPQETQYF. The CDR3 coding sequence is TGTGCCAGCAGCCGCGTTAGGTCGCCCCAAGAGACCCAGTACTTC.

This clonotype has only a few counts. A junction boundary mismatches the germline segment, possibly from a read error. The chain has TRBV6-1 and TRBJ2-5; 7 bases are shared with TRBD2. Germline V gives CDR1 MNHNS, CDR2 SASEGT. This CDR3 comprises 13 residues. CDR3 sequence (DNA): TGCGCCAGCAGTGAAGCTAGCGGAGAGACCCAGTACTTC. This codes for CASSEASGETQYF.

The sample holds a few counts of this clonotype. The chain employs TRBV19 and TRBJ1-2; 9 nucleotides match TRBD1. The CDR3 has 14 residues. Per the germline V gene, CDR1 is LNHDA and CDR2 is SQIVND (reference sequence). V trimming: 4 bases; J trimming: 5 bases; junction bases outside the gene matches: 5. The CDR3 loop reads CASSRATGGYGYTF. The DNA for the CDR3 is TGTGCCAGTAGTAGAGCGACAGGGGGGTATGGCTACACCTTC. Drawing the rest from reference TRBV19 and TRBJ1-2, the complete variable domain is DGGITQSPKYLFRKEGQNVTLSCEQNLNHDAMYWYRQDPGQGLRLIYYSQIVNDFQKGDIAEGYSVSREKKESFPLTVTSAQKNPTAFYLCASSRATGGYGYTFGSGTRLTVV.

V and J are TRBV30 and TRBJ1-5; D not resolved. Germline CDR1 is GTSNPN and CDR2 is SVGIG (reference sequence). V lost 4 bases and J 5 bases, leaving 12 bases between the germline ends. This CDR3 is built from 13 residues. CDR3 nucleotides: TGTGCCTGGACCCCTGGGGTAGATCAGCCCCAGCATTTT. This gives the protein CAWTPGVDQPQHF. Variable domain in full (rest from reference TRBV30 and TRBJ1-5): SQTIHQWPATLVQPVGSPLSLECTVEGTSNPNLYWYRQAAGRGLQLLFYSVGIGQISSEVPQNLSASRPQDRQFILSSKKLLLSDSGFYLCAWTPGVDQPQHFGDGTRLSIL.

This clonotype was seen a handful of times. The V call is TRBV2, the J call TRBJ2-1; 9 positions match TRBD2. The CDR3 spans 15 residues. With 3 bases clipped from V and 8 bases from J, the junction kept 8 bases outside the gene matches. In germline, CDR1 is SNHLY, CDR2 FYNNEI. The CDR3 sequence is CASSDRREGQHEQFF. The CDR3 nucleotides read TGTGCCAGCAGTGATCGGCGGGAGGGCCAACATGAGCAGTTCTTC.

The chain links TRBV28 to TRBJ2-7; D is perhaps TRBD2 (5 bases). The CDR3 is made up of 15 amino acids. Germline V CDR1 and CDR2: MDHEN, SYDVKM. V lost 2 bases to trimming and J lost 3 bases, with 14 bases between them. CDR3 sequence (DNA): TGTGCCAGCAGTTTAGGTAACACGGGGTACTACGAGCAGTACTTC. It yields the protein CASSLGNTGYYEQYF. Variable domain in full (rest from reference TRBV28 and TRBJ2-7): DVKVTQSSRYLVKRTGEKVFLECVQDMDHENMFWYRQDPGLGLRLIYFSYDVKMKEKGDIPEGYSVSREKKERFSLILESASTNQTSMYLCASSLGNTGYYEQYFGPGTRLTVT.

The rearrangement joins TRBV19 to TRBJ2-5, with 9 bases lining up with TRBD1. Trimming cost V 8 bases and J 2 bases; bases outside gene matches: 6. The CDR3 contains 14 residues. In germline, CDR1 is LNHDA, CDR2 SQIVND (reference sequence). DNA of the CDR3: TGTGCCAGTTCGGGACAGGGTATGCAAGAGACCCAGTACTTC. As protein: CASSGQGMQETQYF.

This clonotype was counted only a few times. This chain joins TRBV13 and TRBJ2-5; maybe TRBD2 (5 bases). Germline CDR1 PRHDT, CDR2 FYEKMQ (reference sequence). This CDR3 has 16 amino acids. Trimming cost V 2 bases and J 5 bases, with 18 bases left between them. The CDR3 sequence is CASSLFLGEVGETQYF. CDR3 nucleotides: TGTGCCAGCAGCTTATTCTTGGGAGAGGTCGGGGAGACCCAGTACTTC.

This chain connects TRBV28 to TRBJ1-5, with D unresolved. V dropped 5 bases and J dropped 0 bases, with 11 bases sitting between them. The germline CDR1 and CDR2 sequences are MDHEN and SYDVKM. There are 15 residues in the CDR3. CDR3 in amino acids: CASSPPSYSNQPQHF. CDR3 nucleotide sequence: TGTGCCAGCAGTCCTCCAAGCTATAGCAATCAGCCCCAGCATTTT. Complete variable domain (other parts from reference TRBV28 and TRBJ1-5): DVKVTQSSRYLVKRTGEKVFLECVQDMDHENMFWYRQDPGLGLRLIYFSYDVKMKEKGDIPEGYSVSREKKERFSLILESASTNQTSMYLCASSPPSYSNQPQHFGDGTRLSIL.

The chain couples TRBV15 to TRBJ1-3; D is perhaps TRBD1 (6 bases). CDR1 and CDR2 from the germline V gene are LNHNV and YYDKDF (reference sequence). The V end was cut by 1 base, the J end by 4 bases, with 11 bases between. This CDR3 has 15 residues. CDR3 nucleotide sequence: TGTGCCACCAGCAGAGTCGGGGGGGCGGGAAACACCATATATTTT. As protein: CATSRVGGAGNTIYF.

The CDR3 loop is CASSWGEGNTGELFF. CDR3 nucleotide sequence: TGTGCCAGCAGTTGGGGGGAGGGGAACACCGGGGAGCTGTTTTTT. V usage is TRBV5-5 and J usage is TRBJ2-2; TRBD2 aligns across 7 bases. CDR1 SGHKS and CDR2 YYEKEE come from the germline V gene (reference sequence). V dropped 5 bases and J dropped 1; count of bases not matched to a gene: 5. There are 15 residues in the CDR3.

Note on this clonotype: The junction departs from germline at one end; a sequencing error may be responsible. The chain recombines TRBV6-6 with TRBJ2-7; D remains unclear. The germline V gene encodes CDR1 MNHNY and CDR2 SVGAGI (reference sequence). The CDR3 loop spans 13 amino acids. The CDR3 bases are TGTGCCAGCAGAGAATCTCCCACCTACGGGCAGTACTTC. Its protein is CASRESPTYGQYF.

The V gene is TRBV18, the J gene TRBJ1-1, with D uncertain. This CDR3 has 15 amino acids. Trimming cost V 1 base and J 3 bases, with 12 bases left between them. Germline V gene data show CDR1 as KGHSH and CDR2 as LQKENI. The CDR3 DNA is TGTGCCAGCTCACCACGGGCCACCGATGACACTGAAGCTTTCTTT. It yields the protein CASSPRATDDTEAFF.

CDR3 sequence reads: CASGKQEGNEQFF. The CDR3 nucleotides are TGCGCCAGCGGCAAACAGGAGGGGAATGAGCAGTTCTTC. The rearrangement links TRBV10-1 to TRBJ2-1; tentative D call: TRBD2 (6 bases). The CDR3 is made up of 13 amino acids. Trimming cost V 8 bases and J 7 bases, with 15 bases left between them. Per germline, CDR1 WNHNN and CDR2 SYGVQD (reference sequence).